The entry that follows covers one T cell receptor (beta chain) sequence. This clone was seen ten or more times. It has no known antigen specificity. Per-base qualities were not stored, and no clone one base away is much larger. These data are taken from a study of blood T cell repertoires in COVID-19 (dated by TCRdb to about 2020). Study-level background: Samples from collaborators originated in the United States, Italy and Spain and spanned both the acute and convalescent phases of COVID-19. Samples came from the ongoing ImmuneRACE study (first 160 participants) plus 1,254 subjects from 6 global collaborators. Sample metadata almost always included a de-identified subject ID, COVID-19 status, age in years and sex. Deeply sampled blood TCRbeta repertoires from subjects exposed to, actively infected with, or recovered from COVID-19 were included in the dataset. The material from the prospective study consisted of cDNA or gDNA derived from T cells, B-cell-depleted T cells, or PBMCs. The repertoires were made available in a free public database intended to serve as a resource for research on the immune response to SARS-CoV-2. Where HLA class I and class II types were available, the types were taken from metadata supplied by the sample provider, not from assay-based typing. Broader findings and caveats from the paper: The quantity of clinical and demographic metadata differed by source and by participant and was supplied without curation.

For this chain, trimming is 3 bases at the V end and 3 bases at the J end, and the number of junction bases without a gene match is 11. Via the germline V gene, CDR1 is MNHEY and CDR2 SVGEGT. Reading from cysteine to phenylalanine, the CDR3 counts 16 amino acids. Kept here is only the CDR3 DNA, which spans 48 bases and is read in frame from base 1. Each collaborating institution followed its own protocols to collect whole blood in K2EDTA tubes. For TCRbeta analysis, collaborators shipped samples as frozen whole blood, isolated PBMCs, or DNA extracted from either of those sample types. The immunoSEQ Assay, a bias-controlled multiplex PCR, was used to amplify TCRbeta CDR3 regions from genomic DNA. The study's processing was this. The number of nucleated cells in each sample was estimated from the amplification of reference gene primers within the assay. Sequence reads were collapsed and filtered to measure the absolute abundance of every unique TCRbeta CDR3 rearrangement. Productive Simpson clonality was computed per sample as the square root of Simpson's diversity index over productive rearrangements. TCRdb retrieved this table from immuneACCESS and kept in-frame rearrangements only. Not all clones are present; in checked studies, unresolved V genes account for under half, and no reason is known for the remainder. For V, J and clone size, that table is used; D and trimming come from the DNA. The sample yields about 73,000 clones; over 65% were counted once. The ten largest make up around 3.9% of the sample.

Sequencing input: peripheral blood. The sequence was collected from a woman in her sixties with acute or convalescent COVID-19. The V and J segments used are TRBV6-2 or TRBV6-3 and TRBJ2-7; 7 bases in between match TRBD2. CDR3 protein: CASSYNAGTTHYEQYF. In nucleotide form, the sequence is TGTGCCAGCAGTTATAACGCCGGGACTACCCACTACGAGCAGTACTTC.